Here is one T cell receptor beta chain with its context. Its antigen is unidentified. Treatment indicated: oral pan-JAK inhibitor, 5-10 mg twice daily. The CDR3 contains 14 residues. Trimming removed 6 bases from V and 5 bases from J; junction bases left unmatched: 9. Germline V lookup: CDR1 SEHNR, CDR2 FQNEAQ (reference sequence). This record comes from a study of CD8+ T cells in alopecia areata. Across the study: Administration of oral tofacitinib to treated patients was at 5 to 10 mg twice daily. Notes on the study in general: Normal-skin resident alphabeta T cells also appear among scalp sample sequences.

Extracted RNA was reverse transcribed into cDNA, the sequencing template. Assay: immunoSEQ multiplex PCR; the TCRdb copy retains only in-frame clones and omits some. The repertoire holds 170,000 or so clones, with about 60% as singletons. The receptor was derived from a human donor with alopecia areata. Sequenced here: CD8+ T cells sorted from blood, sampled at week 24, from a patient treated with tofacitinib. The chain couples TRBV7-9 to TRBJ1-2; 7 positions match TRBD1. The CDR3 DNA is TGTGCCAGCAGACATGAACAGGGGACATATGGCTACACCTTC. Translating gives CASRHEQGTYGYTF.